This TCR beta chain was captured in a study of cytomegalovirus exposure and HLA in healthy donors. Study-wide context: About 85 million unique TCRs from HLA-typed donors were held in an early release of data. Genotyping of roughly 400 donors showed that around 86% belonged to the Caucasian-associated ancestry cluster.

Whole-study results and caveats: Donor immune exposure was known only as CMV serostatus. Analysis was carried out at a later point, and it linked a missense DCLRE1C variant to TCR beta V- and J-gene trimming.

This CDR3 is 15 amino acids long. The germline V gene has CDR1 MDHEN and CDR2 SYDVKM. Trimming cost V 4 bases and J 0 bases, with 13 bases left between them. Of note for this clone: Its antigen remains unidentified.

The PCR used 60 Vbeta and 13 Jbeta primers. The method was immunoSEQ multiplex PCR; TCRdb's version includes in-frame clones alone and lacks a portion of them. This sample has more than 85,000 clones, with about 83% found just once. The V gene is TRBV28, the J gene TRBJ2-7; D is possibly TRBD1 (6 bases). What was sequenced was PBMCs. The source is a man between 18 and 35 years old in good health and CMV-seronegative. The CDR3 reads CASSSGTPSSYEQYF. In nucleotides, the CDR3 is TGTGCCAGCAGTTCTGGGACACCCAGCTCCTACGAGCAGTACTTC.